This T cell receptor beta chain was obtained from a study of post-analysis software for immune sequencing data. cDNA libraries for TCR beta contained unique molecular identifiers. Each CDR3 protein gets one entry after TCRdb re-called the PCR reads with MiXCR. The sample lists fewer than 900,000 distinct CDR3 sequences; 35% to 55% were seen once. Sequencing was done on a sample of blood. This TCR was sampled from a girl under 18 with multiple sclerosis.

CDR3 DNA sequence: TGCAGTGCTGGGGGGGGTAGCGGAGCCAAAAACATTCAGTACTTC. It yields the protein CSAGGGSGAKNIQYF. The V gene is TRBV20-1, the J gene TRBJ2-4; the match to TRBD2 covers 7 bases. Germline CDR1 reads DFQATT; CDR2 reads SNEGSKA (reference sequence). The V segment lost 5 bases and the J segment 0 bases; nucleotides outside the gene matches: 7. CDR3 length: 15 residues.